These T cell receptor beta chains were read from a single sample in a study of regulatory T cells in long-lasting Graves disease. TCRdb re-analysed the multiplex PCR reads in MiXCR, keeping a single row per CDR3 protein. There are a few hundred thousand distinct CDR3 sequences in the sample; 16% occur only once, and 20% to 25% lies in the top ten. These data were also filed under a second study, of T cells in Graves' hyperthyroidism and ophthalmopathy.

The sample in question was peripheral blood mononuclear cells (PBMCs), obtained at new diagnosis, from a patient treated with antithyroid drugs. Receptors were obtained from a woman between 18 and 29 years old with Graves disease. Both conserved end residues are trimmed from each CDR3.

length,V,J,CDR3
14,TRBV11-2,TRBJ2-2,ASSSRHIPNTGELF
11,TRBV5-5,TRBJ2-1,ASSLWQSNEQF
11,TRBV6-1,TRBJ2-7,ASRDGMGYEQY
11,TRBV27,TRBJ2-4,ASSPRSSSIQY
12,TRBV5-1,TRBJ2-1,ASSTGGGYNEQF
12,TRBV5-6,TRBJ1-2,ASSLTTGSNGYT
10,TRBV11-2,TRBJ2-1,ASSQILNEQF
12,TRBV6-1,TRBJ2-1,ASSDPGRRDEQF
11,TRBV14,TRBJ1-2,ASSQDPWGGYT
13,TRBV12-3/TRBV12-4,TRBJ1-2,ASTLGGARGYGYT
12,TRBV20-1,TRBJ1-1,SARFDSVNTEAF
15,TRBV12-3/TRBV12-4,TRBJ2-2,ASSLLTGQGNTGELF
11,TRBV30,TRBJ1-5,AWEKGSNQPQH
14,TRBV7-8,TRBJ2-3,ASSIGLAGGADTQY
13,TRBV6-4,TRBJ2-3,ASSASGGSTDTQY
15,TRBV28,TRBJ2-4,ASSLFSSGTGGNIQY
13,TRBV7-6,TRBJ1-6,ASGLGGPGNSPLH
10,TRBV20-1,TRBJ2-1,SASADSNEQF
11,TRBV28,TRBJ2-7,ASRRGGSHEQY
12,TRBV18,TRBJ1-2,ASSPNQVDYGYT
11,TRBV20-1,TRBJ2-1,SAPSGRRYEQF
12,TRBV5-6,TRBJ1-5,ASSTGLGDQPQH
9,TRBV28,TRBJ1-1,ASRQTGGAF
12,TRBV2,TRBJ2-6,ASSDITGANVLT
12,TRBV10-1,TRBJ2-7,ASSEGGPGYEQY
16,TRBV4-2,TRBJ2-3,ASSPRGGGQPSTDTQY
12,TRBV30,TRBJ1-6,AWSGLGTNSPLH
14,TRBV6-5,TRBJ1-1,ASSYSAGAGNTEAF